The clone carrying this T cell receptor (beta chain) was detected only a few times. Its target is not known. Only in-frame clones appear in the TCRdb table, and some are missing; sequencing was by immunoSEQ multiplex PCR. The sample lists about 4,400 clones; 34% were seen once. The V end lost 5 bases, the J end lost 2 bases, and 14 bases lay between the germline ends. The CDR3 is made up of 14 amino acids. Germline loops: CDR1 SGDLS, CDR2 YYNGEE. The data originate from a study of T cells in localized non-small cell lung cancer. Study outcomes and limitations: Adjacent lung was found to contain a median about 60 of the top 100 tumor clones.

This TCR was sampled from a man between 40 and 70 years old with stage II squamous cell lung carcinoma. The chain combines TRBV9 with TRBJ2-7, with D tentatively TRBD1 (6 bases). This sample comprised lung tumor tissue, obtained before any cancer treatment. DNA of the CDR3: TGTGCCAGCAGTAGAGGGGGTTCGGCCTACGAGCAGTACTTC. Its translation is CASSRGGSAYEQYF.